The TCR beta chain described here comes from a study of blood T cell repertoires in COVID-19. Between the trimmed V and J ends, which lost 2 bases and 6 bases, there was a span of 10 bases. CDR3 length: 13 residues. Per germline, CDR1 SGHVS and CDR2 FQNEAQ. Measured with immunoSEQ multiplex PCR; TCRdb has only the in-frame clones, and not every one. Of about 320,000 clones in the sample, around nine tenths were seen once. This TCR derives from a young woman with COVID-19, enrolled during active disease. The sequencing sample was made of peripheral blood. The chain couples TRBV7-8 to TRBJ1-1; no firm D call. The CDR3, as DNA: TGTGCCAGCAGCTTATATGGGCCGTCTGAAGCTTTCTTT. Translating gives CASSLYGPSEAFF.